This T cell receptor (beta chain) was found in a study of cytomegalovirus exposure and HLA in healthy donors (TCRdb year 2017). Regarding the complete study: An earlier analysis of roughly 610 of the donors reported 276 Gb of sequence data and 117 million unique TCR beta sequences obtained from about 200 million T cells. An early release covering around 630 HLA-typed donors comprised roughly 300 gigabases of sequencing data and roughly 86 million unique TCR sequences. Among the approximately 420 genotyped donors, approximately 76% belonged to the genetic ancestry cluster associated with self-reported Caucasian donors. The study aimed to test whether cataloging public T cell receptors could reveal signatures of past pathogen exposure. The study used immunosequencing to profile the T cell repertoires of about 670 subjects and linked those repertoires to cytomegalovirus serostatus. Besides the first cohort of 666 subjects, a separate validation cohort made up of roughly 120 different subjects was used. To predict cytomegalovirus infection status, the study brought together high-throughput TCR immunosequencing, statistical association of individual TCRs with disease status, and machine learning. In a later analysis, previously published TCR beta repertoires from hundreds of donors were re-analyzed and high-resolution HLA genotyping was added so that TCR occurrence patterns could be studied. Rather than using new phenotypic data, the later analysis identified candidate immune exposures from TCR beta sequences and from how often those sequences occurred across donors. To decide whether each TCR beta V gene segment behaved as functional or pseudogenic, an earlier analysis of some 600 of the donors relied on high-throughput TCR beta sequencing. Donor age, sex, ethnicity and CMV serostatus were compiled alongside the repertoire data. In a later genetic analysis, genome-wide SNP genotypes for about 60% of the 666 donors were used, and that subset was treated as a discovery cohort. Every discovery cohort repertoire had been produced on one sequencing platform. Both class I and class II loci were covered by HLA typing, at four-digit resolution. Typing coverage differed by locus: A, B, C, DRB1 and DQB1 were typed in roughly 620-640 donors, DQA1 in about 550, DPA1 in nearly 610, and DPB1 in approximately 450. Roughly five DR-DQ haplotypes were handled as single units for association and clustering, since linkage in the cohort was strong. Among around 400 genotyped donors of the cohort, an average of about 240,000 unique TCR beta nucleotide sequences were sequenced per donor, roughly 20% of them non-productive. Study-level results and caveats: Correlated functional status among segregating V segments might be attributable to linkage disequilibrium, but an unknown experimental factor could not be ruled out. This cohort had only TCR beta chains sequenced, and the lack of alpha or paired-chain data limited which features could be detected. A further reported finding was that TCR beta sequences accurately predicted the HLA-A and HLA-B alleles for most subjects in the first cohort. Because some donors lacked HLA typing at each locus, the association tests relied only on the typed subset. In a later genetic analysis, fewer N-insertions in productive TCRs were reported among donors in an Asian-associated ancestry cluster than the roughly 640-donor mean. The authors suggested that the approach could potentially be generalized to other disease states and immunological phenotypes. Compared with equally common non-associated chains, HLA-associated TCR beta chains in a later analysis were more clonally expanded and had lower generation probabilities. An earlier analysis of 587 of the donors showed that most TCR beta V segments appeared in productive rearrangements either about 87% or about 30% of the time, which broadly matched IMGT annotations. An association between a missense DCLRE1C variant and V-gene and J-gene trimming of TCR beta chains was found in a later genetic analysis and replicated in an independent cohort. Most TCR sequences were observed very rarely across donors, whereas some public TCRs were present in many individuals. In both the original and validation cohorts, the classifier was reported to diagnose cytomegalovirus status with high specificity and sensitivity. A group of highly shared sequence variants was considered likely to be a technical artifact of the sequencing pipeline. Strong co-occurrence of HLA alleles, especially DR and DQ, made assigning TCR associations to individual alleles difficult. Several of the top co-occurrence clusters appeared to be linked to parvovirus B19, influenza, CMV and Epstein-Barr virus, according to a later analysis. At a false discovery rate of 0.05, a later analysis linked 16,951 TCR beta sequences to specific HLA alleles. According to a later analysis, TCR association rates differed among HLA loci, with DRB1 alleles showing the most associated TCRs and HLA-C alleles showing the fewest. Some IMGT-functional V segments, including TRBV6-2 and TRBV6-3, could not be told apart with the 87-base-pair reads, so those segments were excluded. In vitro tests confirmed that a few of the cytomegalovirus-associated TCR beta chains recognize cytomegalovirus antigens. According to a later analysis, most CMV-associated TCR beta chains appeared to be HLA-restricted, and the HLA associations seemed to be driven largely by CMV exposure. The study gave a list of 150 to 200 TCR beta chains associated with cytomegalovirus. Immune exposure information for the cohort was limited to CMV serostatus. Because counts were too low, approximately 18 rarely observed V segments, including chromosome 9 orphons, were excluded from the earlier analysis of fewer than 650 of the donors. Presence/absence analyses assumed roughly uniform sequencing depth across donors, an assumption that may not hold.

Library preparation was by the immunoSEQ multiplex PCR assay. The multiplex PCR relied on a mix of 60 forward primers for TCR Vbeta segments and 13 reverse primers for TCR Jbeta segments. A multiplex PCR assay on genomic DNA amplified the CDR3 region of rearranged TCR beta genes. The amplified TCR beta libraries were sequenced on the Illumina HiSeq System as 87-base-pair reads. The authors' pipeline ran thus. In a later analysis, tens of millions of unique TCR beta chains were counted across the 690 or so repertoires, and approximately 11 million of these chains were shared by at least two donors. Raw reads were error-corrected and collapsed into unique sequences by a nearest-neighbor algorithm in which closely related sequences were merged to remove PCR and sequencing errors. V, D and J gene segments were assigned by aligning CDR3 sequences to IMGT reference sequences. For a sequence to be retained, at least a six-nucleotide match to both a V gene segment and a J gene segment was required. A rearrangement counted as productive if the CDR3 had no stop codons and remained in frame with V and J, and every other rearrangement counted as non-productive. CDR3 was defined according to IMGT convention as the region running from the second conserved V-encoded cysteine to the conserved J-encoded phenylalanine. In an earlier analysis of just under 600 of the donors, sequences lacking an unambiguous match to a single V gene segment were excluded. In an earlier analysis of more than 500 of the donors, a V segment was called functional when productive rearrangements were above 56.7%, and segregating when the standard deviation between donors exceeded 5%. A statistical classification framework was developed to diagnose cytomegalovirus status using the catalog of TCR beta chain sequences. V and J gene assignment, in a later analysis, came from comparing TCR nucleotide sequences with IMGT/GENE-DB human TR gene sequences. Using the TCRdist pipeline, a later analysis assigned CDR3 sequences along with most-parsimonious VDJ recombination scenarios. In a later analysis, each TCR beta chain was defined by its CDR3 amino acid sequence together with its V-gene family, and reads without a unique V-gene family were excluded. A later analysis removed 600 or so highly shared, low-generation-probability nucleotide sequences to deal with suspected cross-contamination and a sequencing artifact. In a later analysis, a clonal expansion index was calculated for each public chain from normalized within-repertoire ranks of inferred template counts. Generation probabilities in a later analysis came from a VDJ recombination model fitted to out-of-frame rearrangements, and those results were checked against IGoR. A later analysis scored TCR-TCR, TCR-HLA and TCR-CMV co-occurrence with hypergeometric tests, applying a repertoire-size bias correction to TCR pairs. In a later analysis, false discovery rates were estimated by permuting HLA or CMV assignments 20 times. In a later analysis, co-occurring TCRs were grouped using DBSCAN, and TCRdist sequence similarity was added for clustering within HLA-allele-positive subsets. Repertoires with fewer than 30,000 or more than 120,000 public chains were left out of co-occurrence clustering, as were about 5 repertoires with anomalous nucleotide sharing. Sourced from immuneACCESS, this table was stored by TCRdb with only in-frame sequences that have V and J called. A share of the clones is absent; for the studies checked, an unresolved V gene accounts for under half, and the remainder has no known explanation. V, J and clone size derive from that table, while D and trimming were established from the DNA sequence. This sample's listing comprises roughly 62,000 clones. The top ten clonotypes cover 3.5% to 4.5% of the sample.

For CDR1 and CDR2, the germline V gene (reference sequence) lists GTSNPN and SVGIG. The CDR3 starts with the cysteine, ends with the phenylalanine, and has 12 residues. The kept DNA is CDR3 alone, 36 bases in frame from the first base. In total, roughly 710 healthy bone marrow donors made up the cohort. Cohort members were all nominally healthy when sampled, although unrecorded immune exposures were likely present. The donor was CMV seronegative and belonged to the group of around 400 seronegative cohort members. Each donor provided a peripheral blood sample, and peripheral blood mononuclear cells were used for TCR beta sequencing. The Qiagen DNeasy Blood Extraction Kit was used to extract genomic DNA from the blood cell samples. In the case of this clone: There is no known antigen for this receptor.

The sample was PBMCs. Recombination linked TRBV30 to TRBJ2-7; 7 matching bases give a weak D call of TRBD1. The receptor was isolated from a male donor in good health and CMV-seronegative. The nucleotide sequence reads TGTGCGCGGAGGGGGCAATCCTACGAGCAGTACTTC. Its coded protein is CARRGQSYEQYF. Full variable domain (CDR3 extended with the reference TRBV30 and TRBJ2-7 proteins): SQTIHQWPATLVQPVGSPLSLECTVEGTSNPNLYWYRQAAGRGLQLLFYSVGIGQISSEVPQNLSASRPQDRQFILSSKKLLLSDSGFYLCARRGQSYEQYFGPGTRLTVT.